These 20 T cell receptor beta chains share one sample of origin, sequenced in a study of identical twins. From the 5' RACE reads, TCRdb called clonotypes with MiXCR, one entry per CDR3 protein. Found here are about 810,000 distinct CDR3 sequences, 9% to 15% of them singletons; the top ten hold 1.5% to 2%. This sample also appeared in a second study, on yellow fever vaccine responses in identical twins.

The source material was PBMCs. The source of these receptors is a young woman in good health.

This clonotype has just a few counts. The chain uses TRBV7-9 and TRBJ2-5; D gene uncertain. Between the trimmed V and J ends, which lost 7 bases and 2 bases, there was a span of 17 bases. The CDR3 runs 15 residues. The germline V gene encodes CDR1 SEHNR and CDR2 FQNEAQ (reference sequence). CDR3 protein: CASTPWSPLQETQYF. The CDR3 bases are TGTGCCAGCACCCCCTGGTCACCGTTGCAAGAGACCCAGTACTTC.

This clonotype was counted between two and nine times. The chain is built from TRBV15 and TRBJ2-3; 11 positions agree with TRBD2. This CDR3 comprises 17 residues. Germline CDR1 LNHNV, CDR2 YYDKDF (reference sequence). The ends lost 2 bases at V and 2 bases at J; junction bases unmatched: 6. In DNA form, the CDR3 reads TGTGCCACCAGCAGAAATAGCGGGGGGGTGAACACAGATACGCAGTATTTT. Protein sequence: CATSRNSGGVNTDTQYF.

The rearrangement uses TRBV28 and TRBJ1-5; weak D call: TRBD1 (6 bases). Germline lookup yields CDR1 MDHEN and CDR2 SYDVKM. Trimming took 6 bases from V and 4 from J, leaving 19 bases between them. The CDR3 consists of 16 residues. DNA for the CDR3: TGTGCCAGCAGACGTGGCGGGGGGAGGGGGAATCAGCCCCAGCATTTT. Amino acid sequence: CASRRGGGRGNQPQHF.

The CDR3 region has the DNA TGCAGTGCTAGAGATCTTGGGGGAGGGGGTGGCGAGCAGTACTTC. This translates into CSARDLGGGGGEQYF. The chain employs TRBV20-1 and TRBJ2-7; a weak D match, TRBD2 (7 bases). This CDR3 contains 15 residues. The germline V gene encodes CDR1 DFQATT and CDR2 SNEGSKA (reference sequence). With 0 bases removed from V and 6 bases from J, the gap between germline ends came to 18 bases.

The rearrangement links TRBV7-6 to TRBJ2-1; tentative D call: TRBD1 (6 bases). Germline values: CDR1 SGHVS, CDR2 FNYEAQ. V lost 5 bases and J lost 4, with 9 bases in between. The CDR3 loop spans 13 amino acids. CDR3 residues: CASSIGQYNEQFF. The CDR3 DNA reads TGTGCCAGCAGCATCGGACAGTACAATGAGCAGTTCTTC.

The chain couples TRBV20-1 to TRBJ2-6; D call uncertain. Germline CDR1 is DFQATT and CDR2 is SNEGSKA (reference sequence). Trimming cost V 3 bases and J 0 bases, with 12 bases left between them. CDR3 length: 16 amino acids. CDR3 coding DNA: TGCAGTGCTAGGGAGTTGTCGAGCTCTGGGGCCAACGTCCTGACTTTC. Amino acid sequence: CSARELSSSGANVLTF.

This clonotype was counted many times. The V gene is TRBV28, the J gene TRBJ2-7, with 8 bases fitting TRBD1. Germline values: CDR1 MDHEN, CDR2 SYDVKM. V lost 6 bases to trimming and J lost 0 bases; unmatched junction nucleotides: 7. This CDR3 spans 15 amino acids. The CDR3 is CASSPHTGGSYEQYF. The CDR3 region has the DNA TGTGCCAGCAGCCCCCACACAGGGGGCTCCTACGAGCAGTACTTC.

CDR3 sequence reads: CASSPTHLSSYNEQFF. CDR3 in DNA: TGTGCCAGCAGCCCGACCCATCTTAGCTCCTACAATGAGCAGTTCTTC. J is TRBJ2-1 and V is TRBV12-3 or TRBV12-4; D gene ambiguous. The CDR3 has 16 amino acids. Trimming stripped 6 bases from V and 0 bases from J, with 15 bases between.

This clonotype was observed a handful of times. The chain links TRBV5-6 to TRBJ2-7; possible D gene TRBD1, 5 bases. This CDR3 spans 16 amino acids. The V gene's germline CDR1 is SGHDT and CDR2 YYEEEE. The germline V and J ends were trimmed by 4 bases and 2 bases, with 19 bases remaining between them. CDR3 in amino acids: CASSRLGLQGTYEQYV. In nucleotides, the CDR3 is TGTGCCAGCAGCCGTCTTGGGCTGCAGGGAACCTACGAGCAGTACGTC.

The rearrangement links TRBV7-2 to TRBJ1-2; D is perhaps TRBD1 (6 bases). CDR1 SGHTA and CDR2 FQGNSA come from the germline V gene. The CDR3 runs 17 residues. V was pared by 1 base and J by 0 bases, with 15 bases between. This chain's CDR3 is CASSLVQGHRSNYGYTF. The CDR3 nucleotides are TGTGCCAGCAGCTTAGTCCAGGGACACAGATCTAACTATGGCTACACCTTC.

This clonotype appeared a single time. Relative to the germline gene, one junction end is altered; a read error may explain this. V and J are TRBV11-2 and TRBJ2-5; TRBD2 might be the D (5 bases). Germline-derived CDR1 and CDR2 are SGHAT and FQNNGV. The CDR3 loop spans 15 amino acids. The CDR3 DNA reads as TGTGCCGGCAGCTTCCGGGCCGGGATCCAAGAGACCCAGTACTTC. It translates to CAGSFRAGIQETQYF.

J is TRBJ2-5 and V is TRBV11-2; 7 bases fit TRBD1. There are 16 residues in the CDR3. Germline CDR1 and CDR2: SGHAT and FQNNGV. V lost 0 bases to trimming and J lost 5 bases; unmatched junction nucleotides: 9. The CDR3 protein is CASSLDGTVRRETQYF. For the CDR3, the DNA is TGTGCCAGCAGCTTAGATGGGACAGTCCGGAGGGAGACCCAGTACTTC.

Ten or more counts support this clonotype. The genes are TRBV5-1 and TRBJ2-2, with TRBD1 identical over 7 bases. The germline V gene encodes CDR1 SGHRS and CDR2 YFSETQ. V shed 4 bases, J shed 6 bases, and the junction held 6 bases outside the gene matches. The CDR3 sequence is 14 residues long. CDR3: CASSPGQRAGELFF. The CDR3 nucleotides read TGCGCCAGCAGCCCGGGACAGCGAGCCGGGGAGCTGTTTTTT.

The chain links TRBV10-3 to TRBJ2-3, with 9 nucleotides matching TRBD1. The CDR3 has 16 amino acids. V lost 3 bases and J lost 3; bases outside the gene matches: 7. Germline-derived CDR1 and CDR2 are ENHRY and SYGVKD. The CDR3 sequence is CAISETGQGRTDTQYF. DNA for the CDR3: TGTGCCATCAGTGAAACCGGACAGGGGAGGACAGATACGCAGTATTTT.

This clonotype was recorded at least ten times. The chain is built from TRBV5-1 and TRBJ2-1, with 7 bases lining up with TRBD1. This CDR3 has 15 residues. Germline V CDR1 and CDR2: SGHRS, YFSETQ. V lost 0 bases to trimming and J lost 2 bases; unmatched junction nucleotides: 2. The CDR3 reads CASSLEGQPYNEQFF. The CDR3 region has the DNA TGCGCCAGCAGCTTGGAGGGACAGCCCTACAATGAGCAGTTCTTC.

This clonotype turned up a few times. The gene calls are TRBV5-1 and TRBJ2-3; TRBD2 matches at 7 bases. The CDR3 length is 17 residues. CDR1 and CDR2 from the germline V gene are SGHRS and YFSETQ. The V gene end was trimmed by 1 base and the J gene end by 5 bases; junction bases not matched to a gene: 13. As DNA, the CDR3 is TGCGCCAGCAGCTTGAGTTCGGGCCCGGGAGGTGGAGATACGCAGTATTTT. Its translation: CASSLSSGPGGGDTQYF.

The V gene is TRBV3-1, the J gene TRBJ2-3; the D gene could be TRBD1 or TRBD2 (5 bases each). The germline V gene has CDR1 LGHDT and CDR2 YNNKEL (reference sequence). This CDR3 has 16 residues. V was pared by 0 bases and J by 3 bases, with 13 bases between. The DNA for the CDR3 is TGTGCCAGCAGCCAAGACTTCTGGGGCGGGACAGATACGCAGTATTTT. Translation gives CASSQDFWGGTDTQYF.

This clonotype was observed many times. This rearrangement joins TRBV15 to TRBJ2-3; TRBD1 is a possible D gene (6 bases). From germline, CDR1 is LNHNV and CDR2 YYDKDF (reference sequence). The CDR3 consists of 13 residues. Trimming took off 0 bases at V and 6 bases at J, with 7 bases between the two ends. CDR3 sequence: CATSRDQGDTQYF. CDR3 in DNA: TGTGCCACCAGCAGAGATCAGGGGGATACGCAGTATTTT.

The chain carries TRBV12-3 or TRBV12-4 and TRBJ1-1, with 7 nucleotides matching TRBD1. This CDR3 has 14 amino acids. V lost 7 bases, J lost 1 base, and 6 bases stayed unmatched. The CDR3 region is CASMRGRSNTEAFF. In DNA form, the CDR3 reads TGTGCCAGCATGAGGGGGCGGTCGAACACTGAAGCTTTCTTT.

This clonotype appeared a few times. V is TRBV20-1 and J is TRBJ2-1, with 11 nucleotides matching TRBD2. Germline loops: CDR1 DFQATT, CDR2 SNEGSKA (reference sequence). Trimming removed 6 bases from V and 8 bases from J; junction bases left unmatched: 6. There are 13 residues in the CDR3. The CDR3 loop is CSAIAGGPHEQFF. The DNA of the CDR3 is TGCAGTGCCATAGCGGGAGGGCCCCATGAGCAGTTCTTC.